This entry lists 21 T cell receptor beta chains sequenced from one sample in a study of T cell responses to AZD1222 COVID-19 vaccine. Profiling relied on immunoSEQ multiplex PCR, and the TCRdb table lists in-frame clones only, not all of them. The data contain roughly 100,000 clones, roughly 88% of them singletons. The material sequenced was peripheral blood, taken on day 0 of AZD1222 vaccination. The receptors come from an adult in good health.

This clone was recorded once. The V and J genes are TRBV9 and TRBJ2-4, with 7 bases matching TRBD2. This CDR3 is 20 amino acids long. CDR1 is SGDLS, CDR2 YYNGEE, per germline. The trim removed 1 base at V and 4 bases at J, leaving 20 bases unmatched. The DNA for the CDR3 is TGTGCCAGCAGCGTACTTATAATTTCGGGGAGGGTCGTTGGGAAAAACATTCAGTACTTC. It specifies CASSVLIISGRVVGKNIQYF. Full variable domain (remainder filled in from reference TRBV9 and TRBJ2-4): DSGVTQTPKHLITATGQRVTLRCSPRSGDLSVYWYQQSLDQGLQFLIQYYNGEERAKGNILERFSAQQFPDLHSELNLSSLELGDSALYFCASSVLIISGRVVGKNIQYFGAGTRLSVL.

The CDR3 DNA follows: TGCAGCGTTGAAGATCTTGGCCGCAGGTTAGCGGATGGCTACACCTTC. Protein sequence: CSVEDLGRRLADGYTF. The chain joins TRBV29-1 to TRBJ1-2; D ambiguous. There are 16 residues in the CDR3. In germline, CDR1 is SQVTM, CDR2 ANQGSEA. V was clipped by 0 bases and J by 6 bases, with 20 bases between them.

The CDR3 loop reads CASSQFQGADYNEQFF. The CDR3 coding sequence is TGCGCCAGCAGTCAATTCCAGGGGGCCGACTACAATGAGCAGTTCTTC. The J gene is TRBJ2-1, the V gene TRBV23-1; 8 bases map to TRBD1. TRBV23-1 is labeled an ORF, and its function is uncertain. Losses at the gene ends were 1 base for V and 3 bases for J; bases not matched to a gene: 5. This CDR3 is built from 16 residues.

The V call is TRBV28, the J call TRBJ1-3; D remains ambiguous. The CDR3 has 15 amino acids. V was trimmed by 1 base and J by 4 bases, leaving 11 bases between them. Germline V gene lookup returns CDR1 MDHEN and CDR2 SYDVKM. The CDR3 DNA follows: TGTGCCAGCAGTTTATTCGGCGGCGCGGGAAACACCATATATTTT. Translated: CASSLFGGAGNTIYF.

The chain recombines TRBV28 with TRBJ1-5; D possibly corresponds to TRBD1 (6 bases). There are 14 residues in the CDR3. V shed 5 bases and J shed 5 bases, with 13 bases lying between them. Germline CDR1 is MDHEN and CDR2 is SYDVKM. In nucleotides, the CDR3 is TGTGCCAGCAGTCCCTCATCAGGGGATCAGCCCCAGCATTTT. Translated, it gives CASSPSSGDQPQHF.

CDR3 DNA sequence: TGTGCCACCAGTGTATACAGGGATAGACTGAAACTGTTTTTT. It yields the protein CATSVYRDRLKLFF. V gene TRBV24-1 combines with J gene TRBJ1-4; D is possibly TRBD1 (6 bases). The germline V gene has CDR1 KGHDR and CDR2 SFDVKD. Trimming removed 5 bases from V and 11 bases from J, with 17 bases in between. The CDR3 covers 14 residues.

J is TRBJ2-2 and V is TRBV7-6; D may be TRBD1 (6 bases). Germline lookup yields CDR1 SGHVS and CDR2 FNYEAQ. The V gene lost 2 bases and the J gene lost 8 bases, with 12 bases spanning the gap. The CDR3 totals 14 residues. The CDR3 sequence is CASSLTEGEGELFF. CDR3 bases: TGTGCCAGCAGCTTAACAGAGGGGGAAGGGGAGCTGTTTTTT.

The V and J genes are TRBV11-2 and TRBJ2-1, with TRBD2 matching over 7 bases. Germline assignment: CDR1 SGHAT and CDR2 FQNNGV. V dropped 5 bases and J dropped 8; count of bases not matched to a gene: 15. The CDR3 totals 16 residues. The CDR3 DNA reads TGTGCCAGCAGCCCGAGCACGGGAGGCAACAGGTATGAGCAGTTCTTC. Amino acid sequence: CASSPSTGGNRYEQFF.

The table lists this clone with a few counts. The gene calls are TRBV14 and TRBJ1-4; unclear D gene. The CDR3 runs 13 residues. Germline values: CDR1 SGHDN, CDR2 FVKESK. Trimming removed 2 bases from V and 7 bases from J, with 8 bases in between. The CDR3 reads CASSQLVREKLFF. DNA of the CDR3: TGTGCCAGCAGCCAATTGGTTCGTGAAAAACTGTTTTTT.

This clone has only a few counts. CDR3 residues: CASSLGSGTGYGYTF. The CDR3 DNA is TGTGCCAGCAGTTTAGGCTCCGGGACAGGGTATGGCTACACCTTC. The chain joins TRBV27 to TRBJ1-2, with TRBD1 identical over 9 bases. From germline, CDR1 is MNHEY and CDR2 SMNVEV (reference sequence). The CDR3 totals 15 residues. Unmatched junction bases numbered 6, after V lost 2 bases and J lost 5 bases.

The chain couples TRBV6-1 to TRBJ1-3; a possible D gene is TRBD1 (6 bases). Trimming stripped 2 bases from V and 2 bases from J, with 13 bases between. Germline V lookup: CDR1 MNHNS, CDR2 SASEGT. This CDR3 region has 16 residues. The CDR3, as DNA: TGTGCCAGCAGTGAAAGGGGGGGGAGAGCTGGAAACACCATATATTTT. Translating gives CASSERGGRAGNTIYF.

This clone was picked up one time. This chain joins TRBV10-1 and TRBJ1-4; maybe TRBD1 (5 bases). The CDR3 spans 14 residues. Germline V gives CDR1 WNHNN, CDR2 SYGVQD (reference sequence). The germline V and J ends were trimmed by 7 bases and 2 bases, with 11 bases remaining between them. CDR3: CASTFGHTNEKLFF. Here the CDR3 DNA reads TGCGCCAGCACCTTTGGACACACTAATGAAAAACTGTTTTTT.

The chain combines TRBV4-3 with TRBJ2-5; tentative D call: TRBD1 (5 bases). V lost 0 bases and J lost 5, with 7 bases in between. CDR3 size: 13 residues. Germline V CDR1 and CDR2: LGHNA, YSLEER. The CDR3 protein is CASSQDAGETQYF. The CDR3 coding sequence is TGCGCCAGCAGCCAAGATGCAGGGGAGACCCAGTACTTC.

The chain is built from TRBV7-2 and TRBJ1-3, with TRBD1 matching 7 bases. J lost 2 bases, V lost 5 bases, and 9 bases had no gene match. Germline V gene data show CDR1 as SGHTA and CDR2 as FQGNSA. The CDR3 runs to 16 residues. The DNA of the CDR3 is TGTGCCAGCAGCCCCAGGGTGGGGACAGCTGGAAACACCATATATTTT. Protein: CASSPRVGTAGNTIYF.

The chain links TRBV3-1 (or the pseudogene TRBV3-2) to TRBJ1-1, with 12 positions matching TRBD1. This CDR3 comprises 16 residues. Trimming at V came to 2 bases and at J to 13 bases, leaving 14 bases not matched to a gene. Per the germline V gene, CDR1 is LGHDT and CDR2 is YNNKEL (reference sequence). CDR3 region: CASSQLGAGQGARVFF. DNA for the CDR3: TGTGCCAGCAGCCAACTTGGGGCGGGACAGGGGGCGCGGGTTTTCTTT.

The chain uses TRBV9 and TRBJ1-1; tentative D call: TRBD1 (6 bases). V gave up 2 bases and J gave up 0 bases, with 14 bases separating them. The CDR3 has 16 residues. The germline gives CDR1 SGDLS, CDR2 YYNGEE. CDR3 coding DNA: TGTGCCAGCAGCGTCAATTTAGGGGGTATGAACACTGAAGCTTTCTTT. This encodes CASSVNLGGMNTEAFF.

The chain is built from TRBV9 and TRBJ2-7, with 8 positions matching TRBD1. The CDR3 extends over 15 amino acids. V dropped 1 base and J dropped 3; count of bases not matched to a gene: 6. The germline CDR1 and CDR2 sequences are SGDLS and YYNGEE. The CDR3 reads CASSVLDRGFYEQYF. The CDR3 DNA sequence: TGTGCCAGCAGCGTATTAGACAGGGGTTTCTACGAGCAGTACTTC.

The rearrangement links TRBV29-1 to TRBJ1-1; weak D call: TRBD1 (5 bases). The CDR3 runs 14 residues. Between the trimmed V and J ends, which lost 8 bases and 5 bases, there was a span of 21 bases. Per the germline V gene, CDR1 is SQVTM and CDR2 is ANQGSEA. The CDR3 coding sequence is TGCAGCTGGACCGGGGTTGCAGGGCAGACTGAAGCTTTCTTT. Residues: CSWTGVAGQTEAFF.

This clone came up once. CDR3 loop: CATSARGQGKSRGEQFF. CDR3 in DNA: TGTGCCACCAGTGCACGTGGACAGGGAAAATCAAGGGGTGAGCAGTTCTTC. The chain combines TRBV24-1 with TRBJ2-1; 8 nucleotides align to TRBD1. J gave up 9 bases and V 5 bases, and 17 bases lay outside the gene matches. CDR3 size: 17 residues. In germline, CDR1 is KGHDR, CDR2 SFDVKD.

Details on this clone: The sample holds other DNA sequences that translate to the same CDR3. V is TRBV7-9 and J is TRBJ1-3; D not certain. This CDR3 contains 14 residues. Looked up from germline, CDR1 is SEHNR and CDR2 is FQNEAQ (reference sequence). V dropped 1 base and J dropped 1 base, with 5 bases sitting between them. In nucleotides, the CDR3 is TGTGCCAGCAGCTTAGAGACTTCTGGAAACACCATATATTTT. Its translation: CASSLETSGNTIYF.

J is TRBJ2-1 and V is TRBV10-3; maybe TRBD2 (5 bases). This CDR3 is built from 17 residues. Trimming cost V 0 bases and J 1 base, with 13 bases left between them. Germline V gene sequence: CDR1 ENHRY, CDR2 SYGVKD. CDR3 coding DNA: TGTGCCATCAGTGAGTCGTCCGGGTGGACTTCCTACAATGAGCAGTTCTTC. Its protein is CAISESSGWTSYNEQFF.